This T cell receptor (beta chain) was profiled in a study of CD8 T cells in Susac syndrome. About the research overall: There were Susac syndrome patients who were therapy-naive at blood draw, others on corticosteroids, and others on intravenous immunoglobulin alone.

Random hexamers were used to reverse transcribe the RNA input (about 0.5 to 1 ug). TCR beta CDR3 was amplified by immunoSEQ multiplex PCR. This amplification extended across 54 Vbeta and 13 Jbeta segments. TCRdb called the immunoSEQ multiplex PCR reads again in MiXCR, with one record for every CDR3 protein. Seen here are under 200,000 distinct CDR3 sequences, 85% to 95% observed once, and the top ten hold 0.1% to 0.12%. The CDR3 consists of 13 residues. Germline-derived CDR1 and CDR2 are SGHDT and YYEEEE. V lost 4 bases and J 6 bases, leaving 13 bases between the germline ends. The diagnostic criteria were recently defined, and patients with Susac syndrome met them for definite or probable disease. The TEMRA cells underwent FACS enrichment, while the CD8+ and CD4+ T cells underwent negative isolation.

What was sequenced was CD4+ T cells from PBMCs. The genes are TRBV5-6 and TRBJ1-1; D gene uncertain. The TCR comes from a human donor with Susac syndrome. CDR3 nucleotide sequence: TGTGCCAGCAGCGCGATCTATAAGGCTGAAGCTTTCTTT. Its protein is CASSAIYKAEAFF.